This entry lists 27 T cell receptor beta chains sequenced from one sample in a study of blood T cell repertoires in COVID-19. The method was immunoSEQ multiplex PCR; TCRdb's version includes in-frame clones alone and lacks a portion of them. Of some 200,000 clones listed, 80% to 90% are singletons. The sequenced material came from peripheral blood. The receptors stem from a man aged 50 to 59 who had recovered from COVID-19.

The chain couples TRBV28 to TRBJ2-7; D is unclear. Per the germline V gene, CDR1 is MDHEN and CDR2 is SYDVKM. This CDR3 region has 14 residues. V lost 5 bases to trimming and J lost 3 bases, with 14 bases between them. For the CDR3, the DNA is TGTGCCAGCAGTCTCGATCTGACATTCTACGAGCAGTACTTC. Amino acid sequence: CASSLDLTFYEQYF.

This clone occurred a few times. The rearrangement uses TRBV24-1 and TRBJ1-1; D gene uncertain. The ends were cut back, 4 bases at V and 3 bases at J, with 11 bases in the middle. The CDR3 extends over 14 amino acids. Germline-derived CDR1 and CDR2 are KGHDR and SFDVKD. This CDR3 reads CATSDSDRDTEAFF. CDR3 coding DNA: TGTGCCACCAGTGACTCAGACCGGGACACTGAAGCTTTCTTT.

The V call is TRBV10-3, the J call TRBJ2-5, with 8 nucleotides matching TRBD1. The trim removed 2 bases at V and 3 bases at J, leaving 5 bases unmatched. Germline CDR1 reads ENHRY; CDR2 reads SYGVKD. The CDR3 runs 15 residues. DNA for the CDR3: TGTGCCATCAGTGAGGCGGGGACAGGAAAAGAGACCCAGTACTTC. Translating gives CAISEAGTGKETQYF.

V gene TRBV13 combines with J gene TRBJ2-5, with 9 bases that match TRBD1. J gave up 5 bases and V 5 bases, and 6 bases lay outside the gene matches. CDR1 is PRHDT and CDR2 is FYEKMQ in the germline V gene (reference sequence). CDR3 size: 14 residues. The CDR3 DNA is TGTGCCAGCAGCGCCACAGGGGGCAAGGAGACCCAGTACTTC. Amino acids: CASSATGGKETQYF.

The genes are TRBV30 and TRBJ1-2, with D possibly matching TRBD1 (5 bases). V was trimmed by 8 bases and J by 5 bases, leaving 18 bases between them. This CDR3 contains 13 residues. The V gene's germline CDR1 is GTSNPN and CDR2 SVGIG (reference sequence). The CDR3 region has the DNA TGTGCCAGTAGTCCAGGGTTACGTTATGGCTACACCTTC. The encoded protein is CASSPGLRYGYTF.

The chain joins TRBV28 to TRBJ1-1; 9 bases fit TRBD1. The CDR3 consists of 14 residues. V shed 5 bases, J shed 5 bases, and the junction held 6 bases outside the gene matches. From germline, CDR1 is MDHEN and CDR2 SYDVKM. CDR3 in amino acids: CASSLGQGSTEAFF. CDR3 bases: TGTGCCAGCAGTCTCGGACAGGGGAGTACTGAAGCTTTCTTT.

This chain's CDR3 is CATSDSEPRETQYF. The CDR3, as DNA: TGTGCCACCAGTGATTCCGAGCCCCGGGAGACCCAGTACTTC. The gene calls are TRBV24-1 and TRBJ2-5; D is ambiguous. The V end was cut by 2 bases, the J end by 5 bases, with 11 bases between. The CDR3 has 14 residues. Germline CDR1 and CDR2: KGHDR and SFDVKD.

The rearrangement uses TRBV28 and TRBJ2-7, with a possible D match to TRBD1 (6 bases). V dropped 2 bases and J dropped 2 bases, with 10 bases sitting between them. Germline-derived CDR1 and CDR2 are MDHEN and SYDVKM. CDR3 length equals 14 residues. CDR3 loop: CASSLARGPYEQYF. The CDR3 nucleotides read TGTGCCAGCAGTTTAGCCAGGGGCCCCTACGAGCAGTACTTC. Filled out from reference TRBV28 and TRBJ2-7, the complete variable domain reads DVKVTQSSRYLVKRTGEKVFLECVQDMDHENMFWYRQDPGLGLRLIYFSYDVKMKEKGDIPEGYSVSREKKERFSLILESASTNQTSMYLCASSLARGPYEQYFGPGTRLTVT.

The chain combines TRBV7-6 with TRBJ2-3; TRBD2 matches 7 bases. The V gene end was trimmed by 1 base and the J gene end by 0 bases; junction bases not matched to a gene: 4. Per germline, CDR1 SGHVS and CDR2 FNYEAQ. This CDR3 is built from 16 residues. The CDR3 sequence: CASSLGRRESTDTQYF. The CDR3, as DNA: TGTGCCAGCAGCTTAGGTCGGCGGGAGAGCACAGATACGCAGTATTTT. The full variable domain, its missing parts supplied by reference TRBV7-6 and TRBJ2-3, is GAGVSQSPRYKVTKRGQDVALRCDPISGHVSLYWYRQALGQGPEFLTYFNYEAQQDKSGLPNDRFSAERPEGSISTLTIQRTEQRDSAMYRCASSLGRRESTDTQYFGPGTRLTVL.

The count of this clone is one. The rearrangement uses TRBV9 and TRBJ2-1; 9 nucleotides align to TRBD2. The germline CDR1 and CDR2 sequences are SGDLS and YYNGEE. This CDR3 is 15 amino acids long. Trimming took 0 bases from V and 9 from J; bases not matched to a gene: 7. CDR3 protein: CASSVVASGKGEQFF. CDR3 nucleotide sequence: TGTGCCAGCAGCGTAGTGGCTAGCGGGAAGGGTGAGCAGTTCTTC.

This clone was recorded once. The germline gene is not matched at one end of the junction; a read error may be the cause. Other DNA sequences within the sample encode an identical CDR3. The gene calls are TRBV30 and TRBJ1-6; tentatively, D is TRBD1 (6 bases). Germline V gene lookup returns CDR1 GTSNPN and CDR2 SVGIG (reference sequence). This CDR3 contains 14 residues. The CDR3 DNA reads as TGTGCCTGGAGTGTTATACAGGGAAATTCACCCCTTCACTTT. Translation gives CAWSVIQGNSPLHF.

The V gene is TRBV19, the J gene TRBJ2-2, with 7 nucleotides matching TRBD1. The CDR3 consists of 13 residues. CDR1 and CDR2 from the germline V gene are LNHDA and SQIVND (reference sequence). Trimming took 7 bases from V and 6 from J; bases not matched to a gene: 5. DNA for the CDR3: TGTGCCAGTACTAGACAGGGTTCCGGGGAGCTGTTTTTT. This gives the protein CASTRQGSGELFF.

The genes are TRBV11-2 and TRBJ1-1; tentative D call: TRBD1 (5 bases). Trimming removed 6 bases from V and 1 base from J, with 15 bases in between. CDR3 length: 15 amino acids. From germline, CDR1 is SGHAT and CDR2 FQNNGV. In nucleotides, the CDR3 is TGTGCCAGCAGTGCGGTGGGGCGGAAGAACACTGAAGCTTTCTTT. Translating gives CASSAVGRKNTEAFF.

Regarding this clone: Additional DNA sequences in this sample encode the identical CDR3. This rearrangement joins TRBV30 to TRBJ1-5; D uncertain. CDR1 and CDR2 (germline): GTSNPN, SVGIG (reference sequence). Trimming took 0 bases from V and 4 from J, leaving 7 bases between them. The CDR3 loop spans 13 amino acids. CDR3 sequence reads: CAWSVRGNQPQHF. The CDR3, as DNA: TGTGCCTGGAGTGTCCGGGGAAATCAGCCCCAGCATTTT.

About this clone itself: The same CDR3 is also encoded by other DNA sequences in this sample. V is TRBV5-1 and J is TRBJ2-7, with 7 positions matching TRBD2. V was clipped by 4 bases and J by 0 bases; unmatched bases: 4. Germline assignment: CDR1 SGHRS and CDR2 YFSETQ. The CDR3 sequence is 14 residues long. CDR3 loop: CASSGTSDSYEQYF. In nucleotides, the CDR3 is TGCGCCAGCAGCGGTACTAGCGACTCCTACGAGCAGTACTTC.

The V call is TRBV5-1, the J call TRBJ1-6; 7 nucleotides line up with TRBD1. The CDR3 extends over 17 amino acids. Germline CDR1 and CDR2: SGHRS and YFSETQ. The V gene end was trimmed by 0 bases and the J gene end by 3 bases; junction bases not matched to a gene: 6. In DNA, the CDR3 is TGCGCCAGCAGCTTGGTAAGGACAGGAGACTATAATTCACCCCTCCACTTT. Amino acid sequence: CASSLVRTGDYNSPLHF.

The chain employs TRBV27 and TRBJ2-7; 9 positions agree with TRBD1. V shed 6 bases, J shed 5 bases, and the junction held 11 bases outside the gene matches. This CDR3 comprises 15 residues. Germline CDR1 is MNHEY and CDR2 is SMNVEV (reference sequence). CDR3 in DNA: TGTGCCAGCAGACCTACAGACAGGGGGATCCACGAGCAGTACTTC. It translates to CASRPTDRGIHEQYF.

CDR3 sequence (DNA): TGTGCCAGCAGTCCTGGACAGGCCACTAATCAGCCCCAGCATTTT. Protein: CASSPGQATNQPQHF. The J gene is TRBJ1-5, the V gene TRBV6-5; 7 bases are a match to TRBD1. CDR1 is MNHEY and CDR2 is SVGAGI in the germline V gene. The V and J ends lost 5 bases and 4 bases, in that order; junction bases with no gene match: 8. CDR3 length: 15 amino acids.

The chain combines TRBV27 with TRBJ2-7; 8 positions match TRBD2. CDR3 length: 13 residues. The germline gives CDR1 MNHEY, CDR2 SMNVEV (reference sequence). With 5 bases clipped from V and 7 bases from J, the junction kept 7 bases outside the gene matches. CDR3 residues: CASSSGSSWEQYF. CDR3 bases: TGTGCCAGCAGTAGCGGGAGTTCTTGGGAGCAGTACTTC.

CDR3 amino acids: CATSDSGTYLSGRDGDTQYF. The CDR3 nucleotides read TGTGCCACCAGTGATTCCGGGACATACCTTAGCGGGAGGGATGGAGATACGCAGTATTTT. The rearrangement joins TRBV24-1 to TRBJ2-3, with 11 positions matching TRBD2. This CDR3 has 20 amino acids. Germline V gene lookup returns CDR1 KGHDR and CDR2 SFDVKD. Losses at the gene ends were 2 bases for V and 5 bases for J; bases not matched to a gene: 17.

This chain's CDR3 is CASSDRTSGRGNEQFF. CDR3 DNA sequence: TGCGCCAGCAGTGACCGGACTAGCGGGAGGGGCAATGAGCAGTTCTTC. The rearrangement joins TRBV10-2 to TRBJ2-1, with 15 positions matching TRBD2. Germline CDR1 reads WSHSY; CDR2 reads SAAADI. The junction had 3 bases not matched to a gene; V was cut back by 3 bases and J by 6 bases. This CDR3 spans 16 amino acids.

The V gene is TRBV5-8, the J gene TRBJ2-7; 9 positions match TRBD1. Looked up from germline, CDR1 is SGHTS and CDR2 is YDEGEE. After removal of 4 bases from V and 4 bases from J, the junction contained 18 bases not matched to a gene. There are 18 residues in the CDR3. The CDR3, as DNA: TGTGCCAGCAGCATTGAGTTGGGGCTCGGGACAGGGCCGTACGAGCAGTACTTC. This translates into CASSIELGLGTGPYEQYF.

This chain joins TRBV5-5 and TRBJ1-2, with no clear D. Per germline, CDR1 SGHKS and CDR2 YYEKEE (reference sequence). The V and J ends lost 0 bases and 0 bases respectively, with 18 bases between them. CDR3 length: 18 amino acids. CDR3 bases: TGTGCCAGCAGCTTGGCCGGACGGACTACGGAGGCTAACTATGGCTACACCTTC. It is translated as CASSLAGRTTEANYGYTF.

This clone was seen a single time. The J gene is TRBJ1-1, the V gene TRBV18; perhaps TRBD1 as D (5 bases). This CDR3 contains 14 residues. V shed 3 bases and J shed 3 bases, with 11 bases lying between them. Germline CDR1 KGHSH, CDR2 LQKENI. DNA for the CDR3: TGTGCCAGCTCACCGGGGCCGGGGGACACTGAAGCTTTCTTT. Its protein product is CASSPGPGDTEAFF.

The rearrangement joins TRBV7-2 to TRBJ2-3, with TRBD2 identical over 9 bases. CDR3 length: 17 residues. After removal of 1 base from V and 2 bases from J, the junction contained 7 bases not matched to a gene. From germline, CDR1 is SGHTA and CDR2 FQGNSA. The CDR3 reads CASSLESAGGLTDTQYF. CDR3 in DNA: TGTGCCAGCAGCTTAGAGTCAGCGGGAGGCCTCACAGATACGCAGTATTTT.

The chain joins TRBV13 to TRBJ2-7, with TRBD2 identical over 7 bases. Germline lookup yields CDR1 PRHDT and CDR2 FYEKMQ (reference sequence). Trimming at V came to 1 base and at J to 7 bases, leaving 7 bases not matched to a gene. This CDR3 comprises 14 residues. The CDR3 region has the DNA TGTGCCAGCAGCTTAGCGGGAGGACCCTCAGAGCAGTACTTC. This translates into CASSLAGGPSEQYF.

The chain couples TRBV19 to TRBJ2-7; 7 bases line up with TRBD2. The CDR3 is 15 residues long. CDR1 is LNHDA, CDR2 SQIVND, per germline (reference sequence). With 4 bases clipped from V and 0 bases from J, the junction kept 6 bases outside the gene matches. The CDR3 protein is CASSTYSGYSYEQYF. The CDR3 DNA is TGTGCCAGTAGTACTTATAGCGGGTACTCCTACGAGCAGTACTTC.